Listed below are T cell receptor beta chains from one sample, sequenced in a study of blood T cell repertoires in COVID-19. Sequencing was performed with immunoSEQ multiplex PCR; in TCRdb, only in-frame clones are kept and a portion is missing. There are about 260,000 clones in the sample; roughly 90% occur only once, and approximately 2% lies in the top ten. Sample: peripheral blood. These receptor sequences come from a man aged 30 to 45 with active or convalescent COVID-19. Each CDR3 is given with its conserved first and last residue. The order of the fields is D gene, V gene, J gene, clone size, CDR3 DNA, CDR3 protein. A D gene is named only where the DNA matches it firmly. Where a row states a size, it is once, few, many or the class of an expanded clone; other rows omit it.

-,TRBV5-1,TRBJ2-7,-,TGCGCCAGCAGCGAGACTGGGGCCGAGCAGTACTTC,CASSETGAEQYF
TRBD1,TRBV23-1,TRBJ1-1,-,TGCGCCAGCAGACGTCCCGGGACAGGGAACACTGAAGCTTTCTTT,CASRRPGTGNTEAFF
TRBD2,TRBV15,TRBJ2-3,-,TGTGCCACCAGCATTAATAGCGGGGGGGCGGGTCGTGGCACAGATACGCAGTATTTT,CATSINSGGAGRGTDTQYF
-,TRBV19,TRBJ1-1,-,TGTGCCAGTAGTACTCGGACAGTACAGAACACTGAAGCTTTCTTT,CASSTRTVQNTEAFF
-,TRBV5-6,TRBJ2-3,-,TGTGCCAGCAGCGCCCGACAGCAACGGAGCACAGATACGCAGTATTTT,CASSARQQRSTDTQYF
-,TRBV19,TRBJ1-6,-,TGTGCCAGTAGTATTAACAGCAACAATTCACCCCTCCACTTT,CASSINSNNSPLHF
TRBD1,TRBV12-3/TRBV12-4,TRBJ2-7,-,TGTGCCAGCAGGGGACAGGGGCGGGAGCAGTACTTC,CASRGQGREQYF
TRBD1,TRBV10-2,TRBJ1-3,once,TGCGCCAGCAGTCAGCCCGGGACAGGGGCGACCCTAGGAAACACCATATATTTT,CASSQPGTGATLGNTIYF
TRBD1,TRBV4-3,TRBJ1-2,-,TGCGCCAGCAGCCAAATACAGGGGCACTATGGCTACACCTTC,CASSQIQGHYGYTF
-,TRBV7-3,TRBJ2-1,-,TGTGCCAGCGGTCTTGTGGGGCACAATGAGCAGTTCTTC,CASGLVGHNEQFF
-,TRBV2,TRBJ1-6,-,TGTGCCAGCAGTGTTGACAGAAATTCACCCCTCCACTTT,CASSVDRNSPLHF
-,TRBV15,TRBJ2-2,once,TGTGCCACCAGCAAATTTGTAGGGGGGGCCACCGGGGAGCTGTTTTTT,CATSKFVGGATGELFF
TRBD1,TRBV10-3,TRBJ1-2,-,TGTGCCATCAGTGAGGACAGGGGTAACTATGGCTACACCTTC,CAISEDRGNYGYTF
-,TRBV4-2,TRBJ2-7,-,TGTGCCAGCAGCCAATCCTACCTCCAGGCCTACGAGCAGTACTTC,CASSQSYLQAYEQYF
-,TRBV7-3,TRBJ1-6,-,TGTGCCAGCAGCTTACGGGGGAACGGTTCACCCCTCCACTTT,CASSLRGNGSPLHF
TRBD2,TRBV19,TRBJ2-1,-,TGTGCCACAACTAGCGGGGGGGCCAGGGATGAGCAGTTCTTC,CATTSGGARDEQFF
-,TRBV19,TRBJ2-1,-,TGTGCCAGTAGTATAGATACGTCCTACGGTGAGCAGTTCTTC,CASSIDTSYGEQFF
-,TRBV2,TRBJ1-1,-,TGTGCCAGTGAGACTACAGGGTTCACTGAAGCTTTCTTT,CASETTGFTEAFF
TRBD2,TRBV7-2,TRBJ2-1,-,TGTGCCAGCAGCTTAGTAAGCGGGGACAATGAGCAGTTCTTC,CASSLVSGDNEQFF
-,TRBV4-3,TRBJ2-3,-,TGCGCCAGCAGCCAAGATTTCCTAGCCGATTCATCCGATACGCAGTATTTT,CASSQDFLADSSDTQYF
-,TRBV7-9,TRBJ1-5,-,TGTGCCAGCAGCGCTCAAGACAGGACTCAGCCCCAGCATTTT,CASSAQDRTQPQHF
-,TRBV21-1,TRBJ2-2,few,TGTGCCAGCAGCCTTCTGGGAGGGACAACCGGGGAGCTGTTTTTT,CASSLLGGTTGELFF
-,TRBV7-2,TRBJ1-3,-,TGTGCCAGCAGCTTAGCGGGGGGTCTGAGAAACACCATATATTTT,CASSLAGGLRNTIYF
-,TRBV12-1,TRBJ1-1,-,TGTGCCAGCAGCCATTTTTGGACAGGGCTGAACACTGAAGCTTTCTTT,CASSHFWTGLNTEAFF
TRBD1,TRBV19,TRBJ1-1,-,TGTGCCAGTAGTTTCACACAGGGGCTCACTGAAGCTTTCTTT,CASSFTQGLTEAFF
-,TRBV5-6,TRBJ1-6,once,TGTGCCAGCATGAGGCCCCCCTATAATTCACCCCTCCACTTT,CASMRPPYNSPLHF
TRBD2,TRBV19,TRBJ2-3,-,TGTGCCAGTAGTCCCCGGACTAGCGGGGGGACCAAAGGGACTCCAGATACGCAGTATTTT,CASSPRTSGGTKGTPDTQYF
TRBD2,TRBV27,TRBJ2-7,-,TGTGCCAGCATGGGCCGGGGGGGTTCCTACGAGCAGTACTTC,CASMGRGGSYEQYF
TRBD2,TRBV6-6,TRBJ2-1,-,TGTGCCAGCAGCCAGCTAGCGGGGTCCTCCCACAATGAGCAGTTCTTC,CASSQLAGSSHNEQFF
-,TRBV30,TRBJ1-2,-,TGTGCCTGGATTTTTACGGACAGTACCCTGCGTGGCTACACCTTC,CAWIFTDSTLRGYTF
-,TRBV6-5,TRBJ2-7,-,TGTGCCAGCAGTTCAGCAGCGGTCTACGAGCAGTACTTC,CASSSAAVYEQYF
TRBD2,TRBV6-5,TRBJ2-3,-,TGTGCCAGCAGCCCCCTAGCGGATACAGATACGCAGTATTTT,CASSPLADTDTQYF
-,TRBV4-3,TRBJ1-2,-,TGCGCCAGCAGCCCAAGACAGGTTCGGACGGATGGCTACACCTTC,CASSPRQVRTDGYTF
-,TRBV7-9,TRBJ2-7,-,TGTGCCAGCAGCTTTGACAGTCACTACGAGCAGTACTTC,CASSFDSHYEQYF
TRBD1,TRBV5-4,TRBJ2-2,-,TGTGCCAGCAGCCCCGGGACAGGGGCTGACACCGGGGAGCTGTTTTTT,CASSPGTGADTGELFF
-,TRBV4-2,TRBJ2-1,-,TGTGCCAGCAGCCAAGATCCCACAGGCGTCAATGAGCAGTTCTTC,CASSQDPTGVNEQFF
-,TRBV6-5,TRBJ1-6,-,TGTGCCAGCAGTTCCAGCTCCTATAATTCACCCCTCCACTTT,CASSSSSYNSPLHF
TRBD1,TRBV10-3,TRBJ2-5,-,TGTGCCATCAGCGGAGGGGACAGGGAGGGCGAGACCCAGTACTTC,CAISGGDREGETQYF
TRBD2,TRBV7-9,TRBJ2-3,-,TGTGCCAGCAGCCCATTAGCGGGGGAGAACACAGATACGCAGTATTTT,CASSPLAGENTDTQYF
TRBD1,TRBV6-6,TRBJ1-3,-,TGTGCCAGCAGTCGACAGGGGACTACCTCTGGAAACACCATATATTTT,CASSRQGTTSGNTIYF
TRBD1,TRBV19,TRBJ1-1,-,TGTGCCAGCCTCGCCCCAGGGGGGACTGAAGCTTTCTTT,CASLAPGGTEAFF
-,TRBV5-1,TRBJ2-1,-,TGCGCCAGCAGCTTTGACCGGGGATCTTACAATGAGCAGTTCTTC,CASSFDRGSYNEQFF
TRBD2,TRBV5-1,TRBJ2-7,-,TGCGCCAGCAGCCAAACCACGGGGGGGCCTGTTGACGAGCAGTACTTC,CASSQTTGGPVDEQYF
TRBD2,TRBV5-1,TRBJ2-2,once,TGCGCCAGCACCCTCGAGATCGGACTAGCATACACCGGGGAGCTGTTTTTT,CASTLEIGLAYTGELFF
-,TRBV4-1,TRBJ2-5,-,TGCGCCAGCAGCCAAGGTAGAAACCAAGAGACCCAGTACTTC,CASSQGRNQETQYF
TRBD1,TRBV14,TRBJ1-2,few,TGTGCCAGCAGCCAAGGACAGGGACTTTACGGCTACACCTTC,CASSQGQGLYGYTF
TRBD1,TRBV18,TRBJ1-3,-,TGTGCCAGCTCACCACGGTCTTCGGACAGGAACAGAAACACCATATATTTT,CASSPRSSDRNRNTIYF
-,TRBV9,TRBJ2-7,once,TGTGCCAGCAGCGATCCTTTGCTGGGAGGAACCTACGAGCAGTACTTC,CASSDPLLGGTYEQYF
-,TRBV27,TRBJ1-1,-,TGTGCCAGCAGGTCAATAGCACAGGCGACCCTGAACACTGAAGCTTTCTTT,CASRSIAQATLNTEAFF
TRBD1,TRBV6-5,TRBJ2-6,-,TGTGCCAGCAGCCTGGACAGGGTAGGCCCAAACGTCCTGACTTTC,CASSLDRVGPNVLTF
-,TRBV29-1,TRBJ1-1,-,TGCAGCGTCGAAGGGACACTCAACACTGAAGCTTTCTTT,CSVEGTLNTEAFF
-,TRBV10-2,TRBJ2-7,-,TGCGCCAGCAGTGCGAACTACAGGGCCGGGCTCGAGCAGTACTTC,CASSANYRAGLEQYF
-,TRBV5-6,TRBJ2-5,-,TGTGCCAGCAGCTTGGAAGTCAGCGGACAAGAGACCCAGTACTTC,CASSLEVSGQETQYF
TRBD2,TRBV2,TRBJ2-5,-,TGTGCCAGCAGTCCGGGACTAGCGTACCAAGAGACCCAGTACTTC,CASSPGLAYQETQYF
-,TRBV2,TRBJ1-1,-,TGTGCCAGCAGTCAGGGCGTTAACACTGAAGCTTTCTTT,CASSQGVNTEAFF
-,TRBV6-1,TRBJ1-1,once,TGTGCCAGCAGTGAAATACCAGGAGCTTTCTTT,CASSEIPGAFF
-,TRBV7-8,TRBJ2-7,once,TGTGCCAGCAGCTTAGGATCCCGACAGGTTGGGCAGTACTTC,CASSLGSRQVGQYF
-,TRBV25-1,TRBJ1-4,-,TGTGCCAGCAGTGACAGGGCAACTAATGAAAAACTGTTTTTT,CASSDRATNEKLFF
-,TRBV25-1,TRBJ1-4,-,TGTGCCAGCAGGGACTTTAATGAAAAACTGTTTTTT,CASRDFNEKLFF